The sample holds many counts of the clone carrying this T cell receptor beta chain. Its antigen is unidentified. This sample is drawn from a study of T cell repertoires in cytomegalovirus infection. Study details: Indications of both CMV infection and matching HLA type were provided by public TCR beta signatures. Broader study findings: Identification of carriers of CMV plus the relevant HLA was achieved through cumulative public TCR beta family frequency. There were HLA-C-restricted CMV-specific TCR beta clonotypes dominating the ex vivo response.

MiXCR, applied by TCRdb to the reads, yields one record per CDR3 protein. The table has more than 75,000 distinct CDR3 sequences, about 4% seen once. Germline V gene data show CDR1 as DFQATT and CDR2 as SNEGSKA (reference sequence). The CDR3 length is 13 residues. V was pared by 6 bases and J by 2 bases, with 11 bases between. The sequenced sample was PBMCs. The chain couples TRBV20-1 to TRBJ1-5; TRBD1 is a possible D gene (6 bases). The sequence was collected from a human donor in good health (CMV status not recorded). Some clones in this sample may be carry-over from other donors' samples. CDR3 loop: CSAGRQGNQPQHF. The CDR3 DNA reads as TGCAGTGCCGGAAGACAGGGCAATCAGCCCCAGCATTTT.